This TCR beta chain was obtained from a study of CD8+CD57+ T cells in acquired aplastic anemia (dated by TCRdb to about 2018). For context, the study as a whole: Extracted DNA from sorted CD4+ and CD8+ cells averaged approximately 3 ug, ranging from roughly 0.2 to 30 ug. For healthy donor samples, the average read count was around 9.8 million for CD4+ cells and fewer than 14 million for CD8+ cells. Overall study results and their limits: Patients and healthy controls showed no significant difference in CD8+ Simpson's diversity (P=0.060). Although under 35 CD8+ CDR3 sequences were shared by patients and controls, these sequences appeared highly expressed in patients and within the immunodominant clones of patients.

Taken from cysteine to phenylalanine, the CDR3 has 15 residues. Left in the record is the CDR3 DNA by itself, 45 bases read in frame from the first base. From the germline V gene (reference sequence), CDR1 is LNHNV and CDR2 is YYDKDF. After removal of 4 bases from V and 6 bases from J, the junction retains 3 bases not matched to a gene. About this clonotype itself: The antigen this receptor binds is unknown. No quality values exist for individual bases; no much larger clone is one base distant.

TCR beta VDJ combination and CDR3 sequence profiling used genomic DNA as the template. An Illumina HiSeq 2000 was used for TCR repertoire sequencing. In the original analysis: Repertoires were assessed using TRBV/TRBJ rearrangement plots, CDR3 size and DJ length profiles, and Simpson's diversity index. The most abundant DNA sequence in the deep sequencing data was defined as the immunodominant clone. CDR3 amino acid sequences were screened for sharing across subjects and compared with published repertoires and the VDJdb database. TCRdb reworked the public reads: Q25 trimming with fastp, MiXCR clone assembly, productive beta chains retained. One record per CDR3 amino acid sequence lists the most common genes and DNA. TCRdb, not the authors, supplied the V and J calls. The sample records 150,000 to 200,000 distinct CDR3 sequences, roughly 45% of which are singletons. The ten largest clones add up to approximately 1% of the sample.

In this study, sorted CD4+ and CD8+ T cells from the blood of healthy subjects and of severe aplastic anemia patients had their TCR repertoires deep-sequenced. Ficoll-Paque density gradient centrifugation was used to isolate peripheral blood mononuclear cells. Before DNA extraction, CD4+ and CD8+ T cells were sorted by FACS or by magnetic beads. The source material was sorted CD4+, CD8+, or CD8+CD57+ T cells (not recorded which) from PBMCs. The sequence links TRBV15 to TRBJ2-1, and TRBD2 aligns with 13 junction nucleotides. The receptor comes from a human donor in good health. The DNA sequence is given as TGTGCCACCAGCACTGGACTAGCGGGAGTCAATGAGCAGTTCTTC. This gives the protein CATSTGLAGVNEQFF.